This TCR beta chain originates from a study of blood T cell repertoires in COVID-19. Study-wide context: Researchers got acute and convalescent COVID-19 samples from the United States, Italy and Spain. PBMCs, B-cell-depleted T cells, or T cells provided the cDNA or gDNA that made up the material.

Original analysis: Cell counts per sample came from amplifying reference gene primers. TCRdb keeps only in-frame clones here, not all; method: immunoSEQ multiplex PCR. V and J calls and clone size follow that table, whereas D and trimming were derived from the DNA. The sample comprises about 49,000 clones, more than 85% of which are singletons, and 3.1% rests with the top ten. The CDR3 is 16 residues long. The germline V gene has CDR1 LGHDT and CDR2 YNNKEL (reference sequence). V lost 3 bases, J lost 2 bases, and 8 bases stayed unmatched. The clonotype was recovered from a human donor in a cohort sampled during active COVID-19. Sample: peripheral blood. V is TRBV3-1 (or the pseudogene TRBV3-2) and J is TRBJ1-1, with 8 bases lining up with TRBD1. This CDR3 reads CASSHGTGQGNTEAFF. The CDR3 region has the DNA TGTGCCAGCAGCCATGGCACCGGACAGGGAAACACTGAAGCTTTCTTT.